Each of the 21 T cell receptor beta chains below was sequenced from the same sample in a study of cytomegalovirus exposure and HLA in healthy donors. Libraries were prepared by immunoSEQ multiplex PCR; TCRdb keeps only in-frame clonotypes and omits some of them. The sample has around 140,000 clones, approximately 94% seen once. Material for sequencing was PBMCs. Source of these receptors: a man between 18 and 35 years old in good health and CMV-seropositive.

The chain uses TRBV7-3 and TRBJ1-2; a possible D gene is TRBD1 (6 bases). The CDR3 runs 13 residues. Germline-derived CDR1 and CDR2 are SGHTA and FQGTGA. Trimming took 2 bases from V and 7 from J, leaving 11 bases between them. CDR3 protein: CASSLVGALGYTF. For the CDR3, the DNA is TGTGCCAGCAGCTTAGTGGGGGCTCTTGGCTACACCTTC.

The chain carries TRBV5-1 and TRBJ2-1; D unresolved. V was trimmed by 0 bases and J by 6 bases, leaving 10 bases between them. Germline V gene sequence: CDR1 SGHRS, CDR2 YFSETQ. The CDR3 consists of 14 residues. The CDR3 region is CASSLGQNVNEQFF. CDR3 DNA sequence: TGCGCCAGCAGCTTGGGGCAAAATGTCAATGAGCAGTTCTTC.

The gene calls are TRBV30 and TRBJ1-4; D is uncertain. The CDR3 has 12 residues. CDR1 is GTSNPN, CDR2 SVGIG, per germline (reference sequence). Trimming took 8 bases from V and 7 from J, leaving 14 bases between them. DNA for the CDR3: TGTGCCCTGGGAGGTTTCGGTGAAAAACTGTTTTTT. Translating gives CALGGFGEKLFF.

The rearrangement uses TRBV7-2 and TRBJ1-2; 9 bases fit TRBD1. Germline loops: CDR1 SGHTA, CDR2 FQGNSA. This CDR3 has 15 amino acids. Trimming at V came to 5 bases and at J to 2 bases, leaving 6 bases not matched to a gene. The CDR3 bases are TGTGCCAGCAGCCGTCCCGGGACAGGGAACTATGGCTACACCTTC. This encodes CASSRPGTGNYGYTF.

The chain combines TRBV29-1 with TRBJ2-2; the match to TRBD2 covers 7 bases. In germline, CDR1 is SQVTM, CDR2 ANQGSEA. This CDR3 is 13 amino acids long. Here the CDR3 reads CSAGEGFTGELFF. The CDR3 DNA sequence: TGCAGTGCTGGGGAGGGTTTCACCGGGGAGCTGTTTTTT.

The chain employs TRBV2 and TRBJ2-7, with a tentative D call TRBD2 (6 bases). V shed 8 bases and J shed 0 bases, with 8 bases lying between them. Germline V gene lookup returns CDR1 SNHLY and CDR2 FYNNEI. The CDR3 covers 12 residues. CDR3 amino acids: CASWDFSYEQYF. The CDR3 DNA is TGTGCCAGCTGGGACTTCTCCTACGAGCAGTACTTC.

In nucleotides, the CDR3 is TGCGCCAGCAGCAACCCGACTCGATCCTACGAGCAGTACTTC. Translating gives CASSNPTRSYEQYF. J is TRBJ2-7 and V is TRBV5-1; D gene unclear. The V gene's germline CDR1 is SGHRS and CDR2 YFSETQ. The CDR3 sequence is 14 residues long. V was shortened by 4 bases and J by 1 base, with 12 bases between the two germline ends.

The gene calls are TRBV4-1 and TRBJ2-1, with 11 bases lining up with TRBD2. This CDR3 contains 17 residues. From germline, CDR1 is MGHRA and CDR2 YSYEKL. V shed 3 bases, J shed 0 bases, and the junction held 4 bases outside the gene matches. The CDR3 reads CASSQASGRLSYNEQFF. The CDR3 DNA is TGCGCCAGCAGCCAGGCTAGCGGGAGGCTCTCCTACAATGAGCAGTTCTTC.

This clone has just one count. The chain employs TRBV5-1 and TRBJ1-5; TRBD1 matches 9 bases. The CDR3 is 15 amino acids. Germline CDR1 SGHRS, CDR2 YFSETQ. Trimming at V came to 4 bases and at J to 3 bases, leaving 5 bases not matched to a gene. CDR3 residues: CASSVGQGPNQPQHF. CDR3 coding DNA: TGCGCCAGCAGCGTTGGACAGGGGCCCAATCAGCCCCAGCATTTT.

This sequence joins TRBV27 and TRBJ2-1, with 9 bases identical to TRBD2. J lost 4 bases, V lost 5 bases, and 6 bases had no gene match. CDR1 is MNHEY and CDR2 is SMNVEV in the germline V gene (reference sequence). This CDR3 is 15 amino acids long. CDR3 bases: TGTGCCAGCAGTAACGCGGGAGGGCCTTACAATGAGCAGTTCTTC. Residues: CASSNAGGPYNEQFF.

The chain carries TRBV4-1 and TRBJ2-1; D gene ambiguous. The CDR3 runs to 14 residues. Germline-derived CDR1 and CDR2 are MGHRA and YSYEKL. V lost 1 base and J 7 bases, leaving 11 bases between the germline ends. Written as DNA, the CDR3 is TGCGCCAGCAGCCAAGGGGCCACGGCAAATGAGCAGTTCTTC. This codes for CASSQGATANEQFF.

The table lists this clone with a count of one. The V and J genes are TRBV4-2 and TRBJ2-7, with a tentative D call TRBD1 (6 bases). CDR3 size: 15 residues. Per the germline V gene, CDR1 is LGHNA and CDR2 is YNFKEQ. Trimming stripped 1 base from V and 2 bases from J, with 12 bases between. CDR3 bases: TGTGCCAGCAGCCAAGCCCGACAGGTCCCCTACGAGCAGTACTTC. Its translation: CASSQARQVPYEQYF.

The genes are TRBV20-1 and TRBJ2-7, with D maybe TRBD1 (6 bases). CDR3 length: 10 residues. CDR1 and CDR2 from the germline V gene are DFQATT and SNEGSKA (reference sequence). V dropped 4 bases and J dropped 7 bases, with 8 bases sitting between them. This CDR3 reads CSATRGEQYF. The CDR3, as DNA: TGCAGTGCTACAAGGGGGGAGCAGTACTTC.

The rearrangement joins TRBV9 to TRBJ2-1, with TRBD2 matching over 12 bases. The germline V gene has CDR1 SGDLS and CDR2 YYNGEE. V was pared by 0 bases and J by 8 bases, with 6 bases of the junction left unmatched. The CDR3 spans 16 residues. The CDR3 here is CASSVGGLAGLDEQFF. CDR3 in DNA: TGTGCCAGCAGCGTAGGAGGACTAGCGGGACTTGATGAGCAGTTCTTC.

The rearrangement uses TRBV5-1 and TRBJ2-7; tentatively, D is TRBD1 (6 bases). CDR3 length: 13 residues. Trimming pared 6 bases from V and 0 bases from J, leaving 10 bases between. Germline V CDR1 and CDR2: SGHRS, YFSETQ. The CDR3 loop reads CASNPGASYEQYF. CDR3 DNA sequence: TGCGCCAGCAACCCAGGGGCCTCCTACGAGCAGTACTTC.

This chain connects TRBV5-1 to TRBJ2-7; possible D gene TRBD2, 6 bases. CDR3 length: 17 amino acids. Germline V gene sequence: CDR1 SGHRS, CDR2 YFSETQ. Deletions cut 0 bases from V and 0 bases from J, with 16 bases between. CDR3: CASSLGVLVGGSYEQYF. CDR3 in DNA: TGCGCCAGCAGCTTGGGGGTACTCGTCGGGGGCTCCTACGAGCAGTACTTC.

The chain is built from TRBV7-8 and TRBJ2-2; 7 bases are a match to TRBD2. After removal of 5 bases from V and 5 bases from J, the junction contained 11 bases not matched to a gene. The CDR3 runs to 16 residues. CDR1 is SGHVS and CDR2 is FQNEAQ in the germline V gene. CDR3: CASSHPAGEGTGELFF. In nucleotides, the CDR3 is TGTGCCAGCAGCCACCCCGCGGGGGAAGGAACCGGGGAGCTGTTTTTT.

CDR3 DNA: TGCGCCAGCAGCTTGACGGCTAGCGGGCAACTCCCAGATACGCAGTATTTT. Residues: CASSLTASGQLPDTQYF. This chain joins TRBV5-1 and TRBJ2-3; 8 bases align to TRBD2. Germline loops: CDR1 SGHRS, CDR2 YFSETQ. V lost 1 base to trimming and J lost 4 bases; unmatched junction nucleotides: 11. The CDR3 is 17 residues long.

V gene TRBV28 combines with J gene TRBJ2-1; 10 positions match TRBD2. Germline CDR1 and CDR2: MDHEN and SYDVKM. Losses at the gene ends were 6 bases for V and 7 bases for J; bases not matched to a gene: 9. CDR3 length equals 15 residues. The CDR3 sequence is CASSPASGRRNEQFF. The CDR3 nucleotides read TGTGCCAGCAGCCCTGCTAGCGGGAGACGTAATGAGCAGTTCTTC.

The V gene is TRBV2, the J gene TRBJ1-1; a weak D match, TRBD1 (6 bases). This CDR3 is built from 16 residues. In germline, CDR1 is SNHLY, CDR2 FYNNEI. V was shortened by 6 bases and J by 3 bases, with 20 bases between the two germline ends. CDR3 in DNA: TGTGCCAGCAGCTTCGACGGGACAAAATCGGACACTGAAGCTTTCTTT. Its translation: CASSFDGTKSDTEAFF.

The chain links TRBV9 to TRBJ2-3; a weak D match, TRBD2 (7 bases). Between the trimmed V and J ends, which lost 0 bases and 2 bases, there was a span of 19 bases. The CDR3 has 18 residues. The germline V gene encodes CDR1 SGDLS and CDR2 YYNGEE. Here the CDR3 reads CASSVGARGGRITDTQYF. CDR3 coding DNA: TGTGCCAGCAGCGTAGGAGCCAGGGGCGGGAGAATCACAGATACGCAGTATTTT.